The present T cell receptor beta chain was sequenced within a study of blood T cell repertoires in COVID-19 (TCRdb year 2020). In the study overall: Samples from collaborators originated in the United States, Italy and Spain and spanned both the acute and convalescent phases of COVID-19. Subjects who had been exposed to COVID-19, were actively infected with it, or had recovered from it provided the deeply sampled blood TCRbeta repertoires that made up the dataset. The material from the prospective study consisted of cDNA or gDNA derived from T cells, B-cell-depleted T cells, or PBMCs. The samples were drawn from two sources: the first 160 participants of the ongoing ImmuneRACE study, and over 950 subjects contributed by 6 global collaborators. Where available, HLA class I and class II types were obtained from metadata supplied by the sample provider rather than from assay-based typing. The repertoires were released in a freely available public database intended as a resource for research on the immune response to SARS-CoV-2. A de-identified subject ID, COVID-19 status, age in years and sex were almost always included in the sample metadata. Overall results and qualifications from the work: The quantity of clinical and demographic metadata differed by source and by participant and was supplied without curation.

The table lists this clone with a count of one. No antigen is known for it. Base-call qualities are not available, and no considerably larger clone is one nucleotide away. Whole blood was collected in K2EDTA tubes by collaborating institutions according to the institutions' own protocols. For TCRbeta analysis, collaborator samples were shipped as frozen whole blood, as isolated PBMCs, or as DNA extracted from either sample type. The CDR3 runs 17 amino acids, cysteine and phenylalanine included. This entry keeps only the CDR3 DNA: 51 bases, framed from base 1. Here V drops 0 bases and J drops 7 bases, and the junction holds 11 bases not matched to any gene. As encoded in the germline V gene (reference sequence), CDR1 is PRHDT while CDR2 is FYEKMQ. TCRbeta CDR3 regions were amplified from genomic DNA by means of the immunoSEQ Assay, a bias-controlled multiplex PCR. In the source study's methods: Within the assay, amplification of reference gene primers was used to estimate how many nucleated cells each sample contained. To quantify the absolute abundance of each unique TCRbeta CDR3 rearrangement, sequence reads were collapsed and filtered. For each sample, productive Simpson clonality was calculated as the square root of Simpson's diversity index over productive rearrangements. Drawn from immuneACCESS, this table holds only the in-frame rearrangements with V and J called that TCRdb kept. Clones are partly lost; checked studies trace under half to an unresolved V gene and leave the rest unexplained. D and trimming were read from the DNA, whereas the V and J calls and clone size are those reported in that table. A total of some 100,000 clones appear in this sample, 80% of them only once. The top ten clones comprise 4% to 5.5% of the sample.

The specimen was peripheral blood. The chain uses TRBV13 and TRBJ2-5, with 10 junctional bases fitting TRBD2. The receptor's source is a human donor in a cohort sampled during active or convalescent COVID-19. The CDR3 region reads CASSLGVAGGPGWTQYF. The sequenced DNA is TGTGCCAGCAGCTTAGGGGTAGCGGGGGGCCCAGGTTGGACCCAGTACTTC.